The rows below give T cell receptor beta chains drawn from one sample of a study of cytomegalovirus exposure and HLA in healthy donors. Sequencing used immunoSEQ multiplex PCR; TCRdb keeps in-frame clones, though not all of them. Of tens of thousands of clones detected, 82% appear once; the ten largest clones hold 1.5% to 2%. Source material: PBMCs. These receptors were obtained from a young man in good health and CMV-seronegative. Each CDR3 is given with its conserved first and last residue. A D gene is named only where the DNA matches it firmly. The size of a clone is reported for some rows only, either as once, few or many, or as a class for expanded clones.

- | - | TRBJ2-5 | 11 | TRBV11-2 | CASSTKETQYF | TGTGCCAGCAGCACAAAAGAGACCCAGTACTTC
- | - | TRBJ2-7 | 14 | TRBV7-7 | CASSPWTEAYEQYF | TGTGCTAGCAGCCCGTGGACAGAAGCCTACGAGCAGTACTTC
- | - | TRBJ1-6 | 15 | TRBV21-1 | CASRQTGGWNSPLHF | TGTGCCAGCCGTCAGACAGGGGGATGGAATTCACCCCTCCACTTT
- | TRBD2 | TRBJ2-1 | 17 | TRBV4-1 | CASSRSGLAVLGDEQFF | TGCGCCAGCAGCCGATCGGGACTAGCGGTCCTAGGGGATGAGCAGTTCTTC
- | - | TRBJ1-6 | 9 | TRBV7-4 | CASKPFSFF | TGTGCCAGCAAACCGTTTAGCTTCTTT
- | TRBD1 | TRBJ2-7 | 13 | TRBV28 | CASRTGSSYEQYF | TGTGCCAGCAGGACAGGGAGCTCCTACGAGCAGTACTTC
- | TRBD2 | TRBJ2-7 | 15 | TRBV9 | CASSVAGSGGYEQYF | TGTGCCAGCAGCGTAGCGGGTAGCGGGGGTTACGAGCAGTACTTC
- | - | TRBJ2-7 | 16 | TRBV7-2 | CASSLAKTKTSNEQYF | TGTGCCAGCAGCTTAGCGAAGACAAAGACAAGTAACGAGCAGTACTTC
- | - | TRBJ2-7 | 14 | TRBV6-5 | CASSYRGLSYEQYF | TGTGCCAGCAGTTACCGAGGACTAAGCTACGAGCAGTACTTC
- | TRBD1 | TRBJ1-4 | 16 | TRBV5-4 | CASSLEGQGRGEKLFF | TGTGCCAGCAGCTTGGAGGGACAGGGTAGGGGTGAAAAACTGTTTTTT
- | TRBD1 | TRBJ1-1 | 16 | TRBV19 | CASTQGGQRPNTEAFF | TGTGCCAGTACCCAGGGGGGACAGAGACCGAACACTGAAGCTTTCTTT
- | - | TRBJ2-5 | 14 | TRBV4-2 | CASSQDGLPETQYF | TGTGCCAGCAGCCAAGATGGGCTTCCCGAGACCCAGTACTTC
- | TRBD1 | TRBJ2-6 | 16 | TRBV19 | CASRDRGGSGANVLTF | TGTGCCAGCCGGGACAGGGGAGGCTCTGGGGCCAACGTCCTGACTTTC
- | - | TRBJ1-1 | 15 | TRBV13 | CASSSTGAMGTEAFF | TGTGCCAGCAGCTCGACAGGTGCGATGGGAACTGAAGCTTTCTTT
few | TRBD2 | TRBJ2-5 | 15 | TRBV2 | CASSELAGSQETQYF | TGTGCCAGCAGTGAACTAGCGGGATCCCAAGAGACCCAGTACTTC
- | - | TRBJ2-7 | 13 | TRBV28 | CASSQSGAYEQYF | TGTGCCAGCAGTCAAAGCGGCGCCTACGAGCAGTACTTC
- | TRBD1 | TRBJ1-5 | 15 | TRBV19 | CASTGGGQGNQPQHF | TGTGCCAGTACCGGGGGGGGACAGGGTAATCAGCCCCAGCATTTT
- | TRBD2 | TRBJ2-1 | 17 | TRBV11-2 | CASSSTLSGGRVNEQFF | TGTGCCAGCAGCTCAACCCTATCTGGCGGGAGGGTTAATGAGCAGTTCTTC
- | TRBD2 | TRBJ2-1 | 14 | TRBV28 | CATWGLADYNEQFF | TGTGCCACCTGGGGACTAGCGGATTACAATGAGCAGTTCTTC
- | - | TRBJ2-7 | 14 | TRBV4-3 | CASSQARVSYEQYF | TGCGCCAGCAGCCAAGCCAGGGTCTCCTACGAGCAGTACTTC
few | - | TRBJ1-5 | 14 | TRBV15 | CATSRDGGVQPQHF | TGTGCCACCAGCAGAGATGGGGGGGTTCAGCCCCAGCATTTT
- | - | TRBJ1-2 | 14 | TRBV5-1 | CASSLVGSGDGYTF | TGCGCCAGCAGCTTGGTAGGGTCAGGGGATGGCTACACCTTC
- | - | TRBJ1-2 | 13 | TRBV18 | CASSPRRNYGYTF | TGTGCCAGCTCACCTAGGAGGAACTATGGCTACACCTTC
- | TRBD1 | TRBJ1-6 | 15 | TRBV6-5 | CASSWGQGPLSPLHF | TGTGCCAGCAGTTGGGGACAGGGGCCTTTGTCACCCCTCCACTTT
- | TRBD2 | TRBJ2-3 | 17 | TRBV5-4 | CASSQGDSGTSTDTQYF | TGTGCCAGCAGCCAAGGGGATAGCGGGACTAGCACAGATACGCAGTATTTT
- | - | TRBJ2-2 | 16 | TRBV6-6 | CASNSRGAVYTGELFF | TGTGCCAGCAATAGCAGGGGCGCGGTTTACACCGGGGAGCTGTTTTTT
few | TRBD1 | TRBJ1-1 | 15 | TRBV5-6 | CASSYGRTGNTEAFF | TGTGCCAGCAGCTACGGACGGACAGGGAACACTGAAGCTTTCTTT
few | - | TRBJ2-7 | 16 | TRBV14 | CASSHLRGRATYEQYF | TGTGCCAGCAGCCATCTCAGGGGCAGGGCCACCTACGAGCAGTACTTC
- | - | TRBJ1-6 | 16 | TRBV7-2 | CASRSPAGGYNSPLHF | TGTGCCAGCAGATCCCCTGCGGGGGGCTATAATTCACCCCTCCACTTT
- | - | TRBJ1-4 | 12 | TRBV29-1 | CSVLAPDEKLFF | TGCAGCGTTCTTGCCCCAGATGAAAAACTGTTTTTT
- | - | TRBJ1-1 | 17 | TRBV4-1 | CASSQDRPALMNTEAFF | TGCGCCAGCAGCCAAGATAGGCCGGCACTAATGAACACTGAAGCTTTCTTT
- | - | TRBJ2-4 | 12 | TRBV9 | CASSGPGNIQYF | TGTGCCAGCAGCGGGCCAGGAAACATTCAGTACTTC
- | - | TRBJ1-4 | 15 | TRBV4-3 | CASSMRESTNEKLFF | TGCGCCAGCAGCATGAGGGAGTCGACTAATGAAAAACTGTTTTTT
- | TRBD1 | TRBJ2-1 | 13 | TRBV7-9 | CASGTGPNNEQFF | TGTGCCAGCGGGACAGGACCCAACAATGAGCAGTTCTTC
- | - | TRBJ1-5 | 14 | TRBV19 | CASSIIVGNQPQHF | TGTGCCAGTAGTATAATCGTTGGCAATCAGCCCCAGCATTTT
- | - | TRBJ1-2 | 13 | TRBV7-2 | CASSPNLADGYTF | TGTGCCAGCAGCCCCAATCTGGCGGATGGCTACACCTTC
- | TRBD1 | TRBJ1-5 | 14 | TRBV19 | CASSSDRDWQPQHF | TGTGCCAGTAGTTCAGACAGGGATTGGCAGCCCCAGCATTTT
- | TRBD2 | TRBJ2-2 | 16 | TRBV28 | CASLSTSGSVTGELFF | TGTGCCAGCTTATCGACTAGCGGGAGCGTCACCGGGGAGCTGTTTTTT
- | TRBD1 | TRBJ2-4 | 18 | TRBV19 | CASSGGGQGAIAKNIQYF | TGTGCCAGTAGTGGGGGGGGACAGGGGGCCATAGCCAAAAACATTCAGTACTTC
- | TRBD1 | TRBJ2-7 | 14 | TRBV28 | CASSSGTGTYEQYF | TGTGCCAGCAGTTCCGGGACAGGGACCTACGAGCAGTACTTC
- | - | TRBJ1-5 | 13 | TRBV5-5 | CASSLSTNQPQHF | TGTGCCAGCAGCTTAAGCACCAATCAGCCCCAGCATTTT
- | - | TRBJ1-1 | 14 | TRBV5-6 | CASSFNRWDTEAFF | TGTGCCAGCAGCTTTAACAGATGGGACACTGAAGCTTTCTTT
- | - | TRBJ2-1 | 13 | TRBV5-1 | CASSLSGSNEQFF | TGCGCCAGCAGCTTGAGCGGAAGCAATGAGCAGTTCTTC
- | - | TRBJ2-5 | 15 | TRBV18 | CASSPISGIQETQYF | TGTGCCAGCTCACCGATTAGCGGCATCCAAGAGACCCAGTACTTC
- | - | TRBJ1-4 | 16 | TRBV5-1 | CASSLAGSKSNEKLFF | TGCGCCAGCAGCTTGGCGGGGAGCAAATCTAATGAAAAACTGTTTTTT
once | TRBD2 | TRBJ2-5 | 15 | TRBV10-1 | CASSRPWGGQETQYF | TGCGCCAGCAGCAGACCGTGGGGGGGCCAAGAGACCCAGTACTTC
- | - | TRBJ2-1 | 14 | TRBV6-6 | CASGGHETYNEQFF | TGTGCCAGCGGTGGACACGAAACCTACAATGAGCAGTTCTTC
- | TRBD2 | TRBJ2-3 | 17 | TRBV4-2 | CASSQAVSGGITDTQYF | TGTGCCAGCAGCCAAGCGGTTAGCGGGGGTATCACAGATACGCAGTATTTT
- | TRBD2 | TRBJ2-3 | 15 | TRBV27 | CASTNSGSPTDTQYF | TGTGCCAGCACCAATAGCGGGAGTCCCACAGATACGCAGTATTTT
- | - | TRBJ2-7 | 13 | TRBV29-1 | CSVANYASYEQYF | TGCAGCGTCGCCAACTACGCCTCCTACGAGCAGTACTTC
- | - | TRBJ2-3 | 15 | TRBV5-4 | CASSTDGSSGDTQYF | TGTGCCAGCAGCACGGATGGTTCTTCGGGAGATACGCAGTATTTT
- | - | TRBJ2-7 | 14 | TRBV4-1 | CASSQTIGVYEQYF | TGCGCCAGCAGCCAAACTATAGGGGTCTACGAGCAGTACTTC
- | TRBD2 | TRBJ2-5 | 15 | TRBV5-4 | CASSLAAGGGETQYF | TGTGCCAGCAGCTTGGCAGCGGGGGGGGGAGAGACCCAGTACTTC
- | TRBD1 | TRBJ1-5 | 14 | TRBV2 | CASSPGRGRQPQHF | TGTGCCAGCAGCCCGGGCAGGGGGCGTCAGCCCCAGCATTTT
- | - | TRBJ1-1 | 16 | TRBV5-4 | CASSQDRKTMNTEAFF | TGTGCCAGCAGCCAAGACAGGAAAACGATGAACACTGAAGCTTTCTTT
- | - | TRBJ1-3 | 17 | TRBV25-1 | CASSEFVGTGSGNTIYF | TGTGCCAGCAGTGAATTTGTAGGAACAGGCTCTGGAAACACCATATATTTT
- | - | TRBJ1-3 | 15 | TRBV9 | CASSVGGDAGNTIYF | TGTGCCAGCAGCGTGGGGGGGGATGCGGGAAACACCATATATTTT
- | TRBD2 | TRBJ2-7 | 14 | TRBV13 | CASRIAGGPGEQYF | TGTGCCAGCAGAATAGCGGGAGGGCCGGGCGAGCAGTACTTC
- | TRBD1 | TRBJ2-5 | 14 | TRBV28 | CASSGTGSRETQYF | TGTGCCAGCAGTGGGACAGGGTCGAGGGAGACCCAGTACTTC